The 3 T cell receptor beta chains listed next were all sequenced from one sample in a study of T cells in Graves' hyperthyroidism and ophthalmopathy. Amplified TCR beta CDR3 regions derived from RNA transcripts. HTBI primers were employed in a first-round RT-PCR of the TCR CDR3. Using its own MiXCR run on the multiplex PCR reads, TCRdb lists one record per CDR3 protein. Here the sample spans 530,000 or so distinct CDR3 sequences, more than 45% being singletons. Sequenced sample: peripheral blood or thyroid tissue (not recorded which). These receptor sequences come from a woman aged 18-35 years with Graves' hyperthyroidism.

This rearrangement joins TRBV15 to TRBJ1-1; D is ambiguous. Trimming cost V 4 bases and J 0 bases, with 9 bases left between them. Per the germline V gene, CDR1 is LNHNV and CDR2 is YYDKDF (reference sequence). The CDR3 extends over 14 amino acids. This CDR3 reads CATSTQQMNTEAFF. The DNA for the CDR3 is TGTGCCACCAGCACACAACAGATGAACACTGAAGCTTTCTTT.

The CDR3 loop reads CASSPRQGTTGANVLTF. CDR3 nucleotides: TGTGCCAGCAGCCCGAGACAGGGCACCACTGGGGCCAACGTCCTGACTTTC. The chain is built from TRBV9 and TRBJ2-6; 7 bases fit TRBD1. The V segment lost 4 bases and the J segment 2 bases; nucleotides outside the gene matches: 9. Germline CDR1 and CDR2: SGDLS and YYNGEE. The CDR3 totals 17 residues. Full variable domain (outside the CDR3, taken from reference TRBV9 and TRBJ2-6): DSGVTQTPKHLITATGQRVTLRCSPRSGDLSVYWYQQSLDQGLQFLIQYYNGEERAKGNILERFSAQQFPDLHSELNLSSLELGDSALYFCASSPRQGTTGANVLTFGAGSRLTVL.

Many counts were recorded for this clonotype. This chain links TRBV10-2 with TRBJ2-2; D is undetermined. CDR3 size: 14 residues. With 4 bases removed from V and 7 bases from J, the gap between germline ends came to 13 bases. Germline V gene data show CDR1 as WSHSY and CDR2 as SAAADI. CDR3 loop: CASSATRSFGELFF. CDR3 in DNA: TGCGCCAGCAGTGCGACCAGGTCCTTCGGGGAGCTGTTTTTT.